This note documents a single T cell receptor (beta chain) sequence. The source of the sample is a study of blood T cell repertoires in COVID-19. The CDR3 length is 14 residues. The V gene end was trimmed by 6 bases and the J gene end by 5 bases; junction bases not matched to a gene: 10. Germline V CDR1 and CDR2: SQVTM, ANQGSEA. Assay used: immunoSEQ multiplex PCR; TCRdb lists only in-frame clones, some missing. Of about 42,000 clones listed, around 90% were seen once; the top ten hold roughly 3.1%. This chain joins TRBV29-1 and TRBJ1-1, with TRBD1 identical over 9 bases. The sequence was obtained from a man in his fifties with active COVID-19. Sequenced sample: peripheral blood. The DNA of the CDR3 is TGCAGCGTAAAAAATAGGGACAGGGTAACTGAAGCTTTCTTT. Encoded protein: CSVKNRDRVTEAFF.